The 19 T cell receptor beta chains in this list originate from one sample, sequenced in a study of OX40 agonist ivuxolimab in advanced cancers. Assay used: immunoSEQ multiplex PCR; TCRdb lists only in-frame clones, some missing. The sample includes approximately 60,000 clones, around 87% of them seen just once. This specimen consisted of CD4+ or CD8+ T cells sorted from blood, obtained in a trial of the OX40 agonist ivuxolimab. These receptors were obtained from an adult with an advanced solid tumor such as melanoma, head and neck, liver or kidney cancer.

V usage is TRBV18 and J usage is TRBJ2-7; 7 bases match TRBD1. Germline V gene sequence: CDR1 KGHSH, CDR2 LQKENI. The CDR3 loop spans 16 amino acids. V dropped 0 bases and J dropped 4; count of bases not matched to a gene: 9. The CDR3 region has the DNA TGTGCCAGCTCACCACCGTCAGGACAGGACCTATACGAGCAGTACTTC. Protein: CASSPPSGQDLYEQYF.

CDR3 sequence: CAISEDDLSTDTQYF. The CDR3 bases are TGTGCCATCAGTGAGGACGACCTTAGCACAGATACGCAGTATTTT. The genes are TRBV10-3 and TRBJ2-3; D is undetermined. The CDR3 is 15 amino acids. Trimming took 2 bases from V and 0 from J, leaving 9 bases between them. Looked up from germline, CDR1 is ENHRY and CDR2 is SYGVKD.

The chain links TRBV7-9 to TRBJ1-2; D perhaps matches TRBD1 (5 bases). Between the trimmed V and J ends, which lost 1 base and 8 bases, there was a span of 14 bases. The CDR3 sequence is 14 residues long. Germline loops: CDR1 SEHNR, CDR2 FQNEAQ (reference sequence). CDR3 nucleotide sequence: TGTGCCAGCAGCTTAGTGGGACGGGAGGACGGCTACACCTTC. Translating gives CASSLVGREDGYTF.

The sample holds one count of this clone. V gene TRBV5-6 combines with J gene TRBJ1-1; D gene ambiguous. CDR3 size: 14 residues. Trimming removed 4 bases at V and 1 base at J, with 11 bases between. Germline CDR1 SGHDT, CDR2 YYEEEE. The CDR3 nucleotides read TGTGCCAGCAGCGTAGGACTGGGGAACACTGAAGCTTTCTTT. Its translation: CASSVGLGNTEAFF.

The J gene is TRBJ1-1, the V gene TRBV7-2; no definite D call. The CDR3 is 13 amino acids. Germline assignment: CDR1 SGHTA and CDR2 FQGNSA. The V end lost 4 bases, the J end lost 1 base, and 7 bases lay between the germline ends. The CDR3 sequence is CASSSEANTEAFF. The CDR3 DNA reads TGTGCCAGCAGCTCCGAGGCGAACACTGAAGCTTTCTTT.

The chain employs TRBV27 and TRBJ2-6, with D maybe TRBD1 (6 bases). Germline V gene sequence: CDR1 MNHEY, CDR2 SMNVEV (reference sequence). Trimming removed 8 bases from V and 0 bases from J, with 17 bases in between. This CDR3 contains 17 residues. This CDR3 reads CASCPRTVVSGANVLTF. The CDR3 region has the DNA TGTGCCAGCTGTCCTCGGACAGTGGTCTCTGGGGCCAACGTCCTGACTTTC.

The genes are TRBV6-6 and TRBJ2-7, with TRBD1 as a possible D gene (6 bases). Germline loops: CDR1 MNHNY, CDR2 SVGAGI (reference sequence). The V and J ends lost 2 bases and 0 bases respectively, with 8 bases between them. The CDR3 spans 14 residues. CDR3 sequence (DNA): TGTGCCAGCAGTTACGTGGACAGCTCCTACGAGCAGTACTTC. This encodes CASSYVDSSYEQYF.

This clone qualifies as medium-sized. V usage is TRBV7-9 and J usage is TRBJ1-2, with 8 nucleotides matching TRBD1. With V trimmed by 1 base and J by 4 bases, 8 bases remained unmatched. The CDR3 runs 16 residues. Germline CDR1 reads SEHNR; CDR2 reads FQNEAQ (reference sequence). DNA of the CDR3: TGTGCCAGCAGCTTAGAGGCCTGGACAGGGAGCTATGGCTACACCTTC. As protein: CASSLEAWTGSYGYTF.

The V gene is TRBV6-1, the J gene TRBJ1-1, with TRBD1 matching 7 bases. The CDR3 length is 14 residues. The germline V gene has CDR1 MNHNS and CDR2 SASEGT. The V and J ends lost 7 bases and 1 base, in that order; junction bases with no gene match: 6. CDR3 bases: TGTGCCAGCAACCTTCGGACAGGGAACACTGAAGCTTTCTTT. The encoded protein is CASNLRTGNTEAFF.

V gene TRBV15 combines with J gene TRBJ1-6; D is uncertain. Germline V gene sequence: CDR1 LNHNV, CDR2 YYDKDF (reference sequence). V lost 4 bases to trimming and J lost 8 bases, with 12 bases between them. The CDR3 sequence is 14 residues long. The CDR3 coding sequence is TGTGCCACCAGCAATGTCAGACGAGATTCACCCCTCCACTTT. The encoded protein is CATSNVRRDSPLHF.

The count of this clone is one. V usage is TRBV27 and J usage is TRBJ1-6; D is unresolved. The length of the CDR3 is 15 residues. V was shortened by 2 bases and J by 7 bases, with 12 bases between the two germline ends. Germline CDR1 is MNHEY and CDR2 is SMNVEV (reference sequence). This CDR3 is CASSLVSEGNSPLHF. The CDR3 coding sequence is TGTGCCAGCAGTTTAGTTTCCGAAGGAAATTCACCCCTCCACTTT.

In this sample, this clone turned up a few times. The chain combines TRBV6-1 with TRBJ1-4; D gene ambiguous. Trimming cost V 4 bases and J 10 bases, with 13 bases left between them. Germline loops: CDR1 MNHNS, CDR2 SASEGT. This CDR3 is built from 13 residues. CDR3 bases: TGTGCCAGCAGTGGCGCACTGAAGGGAAAACTGTTTTTT. As protein: CASSGALKGKLFF.

V is TRBV4-2 and J is TRBJ2-6; D is undetermined. The CDR3 totals 17 residues. Looked up from germline, CDR1 is LGHNA and CDR2 is YNFKEQ. V was shortened by 1 base and J by 4 bases, with 14 bases between the two germline ends. DNA of the CDR3: TGTGCCAGCAGCCAAGTGCCAGTAGGTGGAGGGGCCAACGTCCTGACTTTC. It yields the protein CASSQVPVGGGANVLTF.

This chain uses TRBV10-3 with TRBJ1-1; D possibly corresponds to TRBD1 (5 bases). The CDR3 is 13 amino acids. Germline V gene data show CDR1 as ENHRY and CDR2 as SYGVKD. With 0 bases removed from V and 4 bases from J, the gap between germline ends came to 6 bases. The CDR3 region is CAISESRGTEAFF. The CDR3, as DNA: TGTGCCATCAGTGAGTCGAGGGGCACTGAAGCTTTCTTT.

The sample holds one count of this clone. V gene TRBV18 combines with J gene TRBJ2-7, with 7 nucleotides matching TRBD1. Germline CDR1 reads KGHSH; CDR2 reads LQKENI. This CDR3 has 14 amino acids. V lost 4 bases and J lost 3; bases outside the gene matches: 6. This CDR3 is CASSHRDRDYEQYF. In DNA, the CDR3 is TGTGCCAGCTCACACCGGGACAGAGACTACGAGCAGTACTTC.

This CDR3 reads CASSPDSNQPQHF. DNA for the CDR3: TGTGCCAGCAGCCCTGACAGCAATCAGCCCCAGCATTTT. The chain carries TRBV11-3 and TRBJ1-5; no definite D call. The V end was cut by 5 bases, the J end by 1 base, with 6 bases between. The CDR3 is made up of 13 amino acids. Germline CDR1 is SGHNT and CDR2 is YENEEA.

The V gene is TRBV5-1, the J gene TRBJ2-7, with 7 bases identical to TRBD1. This CDR3 contains 15 residues. Germline CDR1 SGHRS, CDR2 YFSETQ. The trim removed 4 bases at V and 0 bases at J, leaving 7 bases unmatched. In DNA form, the CDR3 reads TGCGCCAGCAGCCTTGGACAGGTGAGCTCCTACGAGCAGTACTTC. Its translation: CASSLGQVSSYEQYF. Looking up the rest from reference TRBV5-1 and TRBJ2-7 gives the full variable domain: KAGVTQTPRYLIKTRGQQVTLSCSPISGHRSVSWYQQTPGQGLQFLFEYFSETQRNKGNFPGRFSGRQFSNSRSEMNVSTLELGDSALYLCASSLGQVSSYEQYFGPGTRLTVT.

V and J are TRBV7-2 and TRBJ2-2; TRBD2 might be the D (6 bases). This CDR3 is built from 14 residues. Germline V gives CDR1 SGHTA, CDR2 FQGNSA. Trimming removed 5 bases at V and 1 base at J, with 8 bases between. CDR3 in amino acids: CASSPTRNTGELFF. The CDR3 nucleotides read TGTGCCAGCAGCCCGACTAGGAACACCGGGGAGCTGTTTTTT.

The CDR3 DNA sequence: TGTGCAAGTCGCCCTAGACTAGCACCCCAAGAGACCCAGTACTTC. Translation gives CASRPRLAPQETQYF. V is TRBV12-2 and J is TRBJ2-5; TRBD2, the table's D call, was not compared with the DNA. TRBV12-2 is listed as a pseudogene. The CDR3 contains 15 residues.